The 11 T cell receptor beta chains below all came from one sample that was sequenced in a study of shared clonotypes between healthy human individuals. TCRdb's table, derived via immunoSEQ multiplex PCR, lists solely in-frame clones and lacks some. The table shows roughly 120,000 clones, with around two thirds occurring only once. Sequenced sample: memory CD8+ T cells sorted from blood. Subset: CD45RO+ cells pooled with CCR7-negative TemRA cells. The source of these receptors is a woman aged 25 to 39 in good health.

The chain has TRBV15 and TRBJ1-4; tentatively, D is TRBD1 (5 bases). There are 15 residues in the CDR3. Trimming cost V 1 base and J 6 bases, with 12 bases left between them. CDR1 is LNHNV and CDR2 is YYDKDF in the germline V gene (reference sequence). CDR3 amino acids: CATSRVWQGDEKLFF. The CDR3 DNA reads TGTGCCACCAGCAGAGTGTGGCAGGGAGATGAAAAACTGTTTTTT.

The chain uses TRBV4-1 and TRBJ2-5; 7 nucleotides align to TRBD2. V dropped 2 bases and J dropped 1; count of bases not matched to a gene: 4. Germline loops: CDR1 MGHRA, CDR2 YSYEKL. This CDR3 spans 15 amino acids. The CDR3 loop reads CASSQQAGRQETQYF. In DNA, the CDR3 is TGCGCCAGCAGCCAACAAGCGGGGCGCCAAGAGACCCAGTACTTC.

V usage is TRBV7-9 and J usage is TRBJ2-7; either TRBD1 or TRBD2 may fit D (5 bases each). The CDR3 runs to 13 residues. Looked up from germline, CDR1 is SEHNR and CDR2 is FQNEAQ (reference sequence). Between the trimmed V and J ends, which lost 1 base and 7 bases, there was a span of 11 bases. CDR3 sequence: CASSLVTEGEQYF. CDR3 coding DNA: TGTGCCAGCAGCTTAGTGACCGAGGGGGAGCAGTACTTC.

This clone was counted only a few times. The chain has TRBV18 and TRBJ1-2; the D is unclear. Trimming took off 3 bases at V and 3 bases at J, with 17 bases between the two ends. Germline V gene lookup returns CDR1 KGHSH and CDR2 LQKENI. This CDR3 region has 16 residues. The CDR3 nucleotides read TGTGCCAGCTCACCCGATTTCAAGGCAGGAGACTATGGCTACACCTTC. It specifies CASSPDFKAGDYGYTF.

The chain combines TRBV9 with TRBJ2-2, with TRBD2 matching 10 bases. The germline V gene encodes CDR1 SGDLS and CDR2 YYNGEE. J was trimmed by 5 bases and V by 1 base; bases with no gene match: 2. This CDR3 spans 15 amino acids. CDR3 sequence (DNA): TGTGCCAGCAGCGTACTAGCGGGAGTAACCGGGGAGCTGTTTTTT. This gives the protein CASSVLAGVTGELFF. The entire variable domain, with the rest obtained from reference TRBV9 and TRBJ2-2, is as follows: DSGVTQTPKHLITATGQRVTLRCSPRSGDLSVYWYQQSLDQGLQFLIQYYNGEERAKGNILERFSAQQFPDLHSELNLSSLELGDSALYFCASSVLAGVTGELFFGEGSRLTVL.

Remarks on this clone: Other DNA sequences within the sample encode an identical CDR3. The chain uses TRBV5-1 and TRBJ2-7; D not certain. This CDR3 contains 14 residues. V was shortened by 0 bases and J by 2 bases, with 9 bases between the two germline ends. Germline loops: CDR1 SGHRS, CDR2 YFSETQ. CDR3 protein: CASSLVVSPYEQYF. CDR3 bases: TGCGCCAGCAGCTTGGTTGTTTCTCCCTACGAGCAGTACTTC.

This clone showed up many times. The identical CDR3 is also encoded by other nucleotide sequences in the sample. The V gene is TRBV6-6, the J gene TRBJ2-2; 9 nucleotides match TRBD2. The CDR3 consists of 16 residues. Looked up from germline, CDR1 is MNHNY and CDR2 is SVGAGI (reference sequence). Germline trimming cut 1 base from V and 2 bases from J; bases unmatched to any gene: 2. The CDR3 nucleotides read TGTGCCAGCAGTTACTTGCTAGCGGGAAACACCGGGGAGCTGTTTTTT. It is translated as CASSYLLAGNTGELFF.

V usage is TRBV10-3 and J usage is TRBJ1-1; TRBD1 might be the D (5 bases). The CDR3 covers 16 residues. V lost 1 base and J lost 1, with 13 bases in between. Germline V lookup: CDR1 ENHRY, CDR2 SYGVKD. The CDR3 spells CAISEFRVDPNTEAFF. Here the CDR3 DNA reads TGTGCCATCAGTGAGTTCAGGGTGGATCCGAACACTGAAGCTTTCTTT.

This clone came up once. Distinct nucleotide sequences in the sample also encode this CDR3. The rearrangement links TRBV9 to TRBJ2-7, with D possibly being TRBD1 (6 bases). CDR1 and CDR2 from the germline V gene are SGDLS and YYNGEE. The CDR3 contains 14 residues. Trimming left V 0 bases short and J 0 bases short, with 7 bases between. This CDR3 reads CASSVAGASYEQYF. CDR3 nucleotides: TGTGCCAGCAGCGTAGCAGGGGCCTCCTACGAGCAGTACTTC.

In the case of this clone: Distinct nucleotide sequences in the sample also encode this CDR3. This sequence joins TRBV5-6 and TRBJ1-5; 7 nucleotides align to TRBD1. The length of the CDR3 is 15 residues. Germline assignment: CDR1 SGHDT and CDR2 YYEEEE. With 0 bases clipped from V and 4 bases from J, the junction kept 4 bases outside the gene matches. The CDR3 loop reads CASSLGAGGNQPQHF. CDR3 nucleotides: TGTGCCAGCAGCTTGGGGGCAGGGGGGAATCAGCCCCAGCATTTT.

The chain couples TRBV14 to TRBJ1-1; D remains ambiguous. The CDR3 contains 13 residues. V dropped 4 bases and J dropped 0 bases, with 6 bases sitting between them. Looked up from germline, CDR1 is SGHDN and CDR2 is FVKESK. In nucleotides, the CDR3 is TGTGCCAGCAGCCTGACGGTGAACACTGAAGCTTTCTTT. Translated, it gives CASSLTVNTEAFF.